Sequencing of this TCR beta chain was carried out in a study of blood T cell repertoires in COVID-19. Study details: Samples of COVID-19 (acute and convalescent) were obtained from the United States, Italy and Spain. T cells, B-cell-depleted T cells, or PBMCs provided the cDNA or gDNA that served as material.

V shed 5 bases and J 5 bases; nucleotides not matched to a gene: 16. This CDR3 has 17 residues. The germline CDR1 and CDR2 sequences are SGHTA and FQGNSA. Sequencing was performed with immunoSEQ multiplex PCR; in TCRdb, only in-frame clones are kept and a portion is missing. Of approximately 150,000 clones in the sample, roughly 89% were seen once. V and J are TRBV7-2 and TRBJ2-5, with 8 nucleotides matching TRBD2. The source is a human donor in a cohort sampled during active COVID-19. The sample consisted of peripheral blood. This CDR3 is CASSMRRPGGPPETQYF. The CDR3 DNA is TGTGCCAGCAGCATGAGAAGACCGGGAGGGCCTCCGGAGACCCAGTACTTC.